The 7 T cell receptor beta chains below were found in one sample sequenced in a study of T cell responses to AZD1222 COVID-19 vaccine. The assay was immunoSEQ multiplex PCR, and TCRdb's table has in-frame clones only and misses some. The top ten hold 1% to 1.4% of the sample, which has approximately 170,000 clones, under 95% seen once. Sequences were derived from peripheral blood, sampled 28 days after the second AZD1222 dose. The receptor set was obtained from an adult who received the AZD1222 COVID-19 vaccine.

The V call is TRBV9, the J call TRBJ1-4, with D tentatively TRBD1 (5 bases). The CDR3 spans 13 residues. V lost 4 bases to trimming and J lost 6 bases, with 10 bases between them. The germline V gene has CDR1 SGDLS and CDR2 YYNGEE. In DNA, the CDR3 is TGTGCCAGCAGCTCCGGGGCCCATGAAAAACTGTTTTTT. Encoded protein: CASSSGAHEKLFF.

V is TRBV11-2 and J is TRBJ2-7; no clear D gene. The V gene's germline CDR1 is SGHAT and CDR2 FQNNGV. The CDR3 extends over 12 amino acids. V was clipped by 8 bases and J by 5 bases, with 13 bases between them. Here the CDR3 reads CASADRGDEQYF. The CDR3 DNA is TGTGCCAGCGCCGATCGTGGGGACGAGCAGTACTTC.

The chain uses TRBV11-3 and TRBJ2-5; D possibly corresponds to TRBD1 (5 bases). This CDR3 comprises 15 residues. CDR1 and CDR2 from the germline V gene are SGHNT and YENEEA. Between the trimmed V and J ends, which lost 2 bases and 1 base, there was a span of 11 bases. CDR3 coding DNA: TGTGCCAGCAGCTTAAGAACAGGAGTCCAAGAGACCCAGTACTTC. It specifies CASSLRTGVQETQYF.

The rearrangement uses TRBV5-4 and TRBJ1-1; D gene ambiguous. Trimming took off 5 bases at V and 2 bases at J, with 16 bases between the two ends. This CDR3 is 15 amino acids long. Per the germline V gene, CDR1 is SGHNT and CDR2 is YYREEE (reference sequence). The CDR3 DNA is TGTGCCAGCAGGAAGGATTGGGGAGGTAACACTGAAGCTTTCTTT. Protein sequence: CASRKDWGGNTEAFF.

This clone was counted only a few times. J is TRBJ1-3 and V is TRBV21-1; TRBD1, as called in the table, went unchecked against the DNA. TRBV21-1 is noted as a pseudogene. This CDR3 contains 20 residues. CDR3 loop: CASSIRLQWGQPSSGNTIYF. CDR3 in DNA: TGTGCCAGCAGCATAAGGTTGCAATGGGGACAGCCTTCCTCTGGAAACACCATATATTTT.

The chain has TRBV2 and TRBJ1-1, with TRBD1 as a possible D gene (6 bases). The V end was cut by 5 bases, the J end by 7 bases, with 17 bases between. Per germline, CDR1 SNHLY and CDR2 FYNNEI. The CDR3 is 14 residues long. The CDR3 sequence is CASSSEGGGVEAFF. The CDR3 bases are TGTGCCAGCAGTTCTGAGGGGGGGGGCGTTGAAGCTTTCTTT.

The chain carries TRBV5-1 and TRBJ1-4; 10 bases fit TRBD1. Trimming at V came to 1 base and at J to 6 bases, leaving 3 bases not matched to a gene. This CDR3 region has 15 residues. Germline V gene data show CDR1 as SGHRS and CDR2 as YFSETQ. CDR3 residues: CASSLSGQGDEKLFF. The CDR3 coding sequence is TGCGCCAGCAGCTTGAGTGGACAGGGGGATGAAAAACTGTTTTTT.